This T cell receptor (beta chain) was sequenced during a study of blood T cell repertoires in COVID-19. Study as a whole: Samples came from the United States, Italy and Spain, spanning acute and convalescent COVID-19. PBMCs, B-cell-depleted T cells, or T cells were the source of the cDNA or gDNA that made up the material.

In the authors' methods: Nucleated cell number was recorded as an estimate derived from reference gene primer amplification. Profiling relied on immunoSEQ multiplex PCR, and the TCRdb table lists in-frame clones only, not all of them. That table is the source of V, J and clone size, and D and trimming were worked out from the DNA. This sample has roughly 90,000 clones, with under 85% found just once. Germline values: CDR1 MNHEY, CDR2 SMNVEV (reference sequence). The CDR3 loop spans 16 amino acids. Trimming cost V 6 bases and J 9 bases; bases outside gene matches: 10. The clonotype was recovered from a human donor in a cohort sampled during active COVID-19. The chain has TRBV27 and TRBJ1-6; 11 bases agree with TRBD1. Material for sequencing was peripheral blood. CDR3: CASSRRGTGGFSPLHF. The CDR3 nucleotides read TGTGCCAGCAGCCGCCGAGGGACAGGGGGTTTTTCACCCCTCCACTTT.